This T cell receptor beta chain was obtained from a study of cytomegalovirus exposure and HLA in healthy donors. PCR used 60 Vbeta primers and 13 Jbeta primers. Assay used: immunoSEQ multiplex PCR; TCRdb lists only in-frame clones, some missing. Here the sample spans about 190,000 clones, over 80% being singletons. The CDR3 has 12 residues. V lost 4 bases and J 1 base, leaving 4 bases between the germline ends. Germline-derived CDR1 and CDR2 are LNHNV and YYDKDF (reference sequence). This sequence joins TRBV15 and TRBJ2-5; D gene ambiguous. This clonotype was sampled from a man aged 40-50 years in good health and CMV-seropositive. Sequencing was carried out using PBMCs. In DNA, the CDR3 is TGTGCCACCAGCACCCTCCAAGAGACCCAGTACTTC. It yields the protein CATSTLQETQYF.